The T cell receptor beta chain under discussion was sequenced for a study of a mutant IDH1 vaccine in newly diagnosed glioma. This clone appeared once. The antigen remains unidentified. Time point indicated: week 23, last vaccination. Mutant IDH1 20-mer peptide, at 300 ug, made up each vaccine dose, with topical imiquimod. Study results and limitations: Pseudoprogression seemingly bore no relation to changes in top peripheral T cell clonotypes.

The germline V gene encodes CDR1 LGHNA and CDR2 YNFKEQ. J gave up 3 bases and V 1 base, and 4 bases lay outside the gene matches. The CDR3 sequence is 16 residues long. The table came from immunoSEQ multiplex PCR; TCRdb's copy has only in-frame clones and leaves some out. This repertoire shows around 76,000 clones, approximately 85% found once; its top ten account for 0.7% to 0.95%. Sequences were derived from PBMCs, sampled from a glioma patient whose treatment included an IDH1 peptide vaccine. V is TRBV4-2 and J is TRBJ2-3; 10 nucleotides line up with TRBD2. The TCR sequence derives from a woman in her fifties or sixties with glioma. The CDR3 DNA reads as TGTGCCAGCAGCCAAGGTGGACTAGCGGTAACAGATACGCAGTATTTT. Its protein product is CASSQGGLAVTDTQYF.